One and the same sample provided the 19 T cell receptor beta chains below, sequenced in a study of identical twins. Each CDR3 protein is one row after TCRdb ran MiXCR on the 5' RACE reads. The table shows roughly 1.6 million distinct CDR3 sequences, with less than 40% occurring only once. Sequenced material: cord blood. These receptors were collected from a newborn girl in good health.

The chain is built from TRBV20-1 and TRBJ2-3; D is possibly TRBD1 (5 bases). The length of the CDR3 is 11 residues. Germline assignment: CDR1 DFQATT and CDR2 SNEGSKA (reference sequence). The V gene lost 2 bases and the J gene lost 14 bases, with 14 bases spanning the gap. Written as DNA, the CDR3 is TGCAGTGCTAGAAGGGGCGGAGCAAGGTATTTT. This gives the protein CSARRGGARYF.

This clonotype appeared a few times. The chain combines TRBV20-1 with TRBJ2-3; D not certain. There are 15 residues in the CDR3. With 1 base removed from V and 4 bases from J, the gap between germline ends came to 15 bases. Germline lookup yields CDR1 DFQATT and CDR2 SNEGSKA (reference sequence). The CDR3 nucleotides are TGCAGTGCTAGAGCGGAGTTCGTGGGGTCAGATACGCAGTATTTT. This sequence encodes CSARAEFVGSDTQYF.

This clonotype appeared a few times. The gene calls are TRBV11-2 and TRBJ2-7; TRBD2 aligns across 8 bases. Germline CDR1 and CDR2: SGHAT and FQNNGV. This CDR3 contains 15 residues. V lost 4 bases to trimming and J lost 0 bases; unmatched junction nucleotides: 5. CDR3 DNA sequence: TGTGCCAGCAGCTCCTATAGCGGGAACTCCTACGAGCAGTACTTC. Its protein is CASSSYSGNSYEQYF.

Details on this clonotype: This sequence may be a read error, since a much larger clone differs from it by one base. V usage is TRBV5-5 and J usage is TRBJ2-5; D is uncertain. The germline V gene has CDR1 SGHKS and CDR2 YYEKEE (reference sequence). The CDR3 spans 15 residues. CDR3 sequence (DNA): TGTACCAGCAGCTTGCGAAATCCGTACCAAGAGACCCAGTACTTC. Protein product: CTSSLRNPYQETQYF. Looking up the rest from reference TRBV5-5 and TRBJ2-5 gives the full variable domain: DAGVTQSPTHLIKTRGQQVTLRCSPISGHKSVSWYQQVLGQGPQFIFQYYEKEERGRGNFPDRFSARQFPNYSSELNVNALLLGDSALYLCTSSLRNPYQETQYFGPGTRLLVL.

This chain links TRBV4-2 with TRBJ2-3; no firm D call. Germline lookup yields CDR1 LGHNA and CDR2 YNFKEQ. Trimming pared 0 bases from V and 0 bases from J, leaving 10 bases between. CDR3 size: 16 residues. DNA of the CDR3: TGTGCCAGCAGCCAAGATGGAGCGTCTAGCACAGATACGCAGTATTTT. It is translated as CASSQDGASSTDTQYF.

CDR3 coding DNA: TGTGCCAGCAGCTTACGAGATCTGCGGGAGGCTGGGTCCTACAATGAGCAGTTCTTC. Encoded protein: CASSLRDLREAGSYNEQFF. The chain carries TRBV11-2 and TRBJ2-1, with 8 bases lining up with TRBD2. This CDR3 comprises 19 residues. Germline V gene data show CDR1 as SGHAT and CDR2 as FQNNGV. Trimming removed 2 bases from V and 1 base from J; junction bases left unmatched: 13.

This clonotype turned up a few times. This sequence joins TRBV4-2 and TRBJ2-1; 8 bases are a match to TRBD2. The CDR3 is 16 residues long. CDR1 LGHNA and CDR2 YNFKEQ come from the germline V gene. J lost 8 bases, V lost 0 bases, and 9 bases had no gene match. CDR3: CASSQDQRESYDEQFF. CDR3 bases: TGTGCCAGCAGCCAAGACCAGCGGGAGAGTTACGATGAGCAGTTCTTC.

This clonotype came up once. One end of the junction fails to match germline, which may point to a read error. V is TRBV25-1 and J is TRBJ2-1; 8 nucleotides agree with TRBD2. Germline-derived CDR1 and CDR2 are MGHDK and SYGVNS. This CDR3 spans 14 amino acids. The CDR3 loop is CTSSFPAGDNEQFF. In DNA, the CDR3 is TGTACCAGCAGTTTCCCAGCGGGAGACAATGAGCAGTTCTTC.

This clonotype was seen more than once but under ten times. The chain uses TRBV28 and TRBJ2-7; either TRBD1 or TRBD2 may supply D (6 bases each). Germline assignment: CDR1 MDHEN and CDR2 SYDVKM. The CDR3 length is 15 residues. With 2 bases removed from V and 4 bases from J, the gap between germline ends came to 15 bases. The CDR3 region has the DNA TGTGCCAGCAGTTTAATCGGGGGCAGCTCTTACGAGCAGTACTTC. Translated: CASSLIGGSSYEQYF.

The chain uses TRBV13 and TRBJ1-5, with 8 bases identical to TRBD1. The CDR3 has 15 residues. Germline V CDR1 and CDR2: PRHDT, FYEKMQ (reference sequence). Unmatched junction bases numbered 6, after V lost 5 bases and J lost 3 bases. CDR3 in amino acids: CASSGQGQINQPQHF. DNA of the CDR3: TGTGCCAGCAGCGGACAGGGACAGATCAATCAGCCCCAGCATTTT.

This clonotype was seen more than once but under ten times. The chain couples TRBV29-1 to TRBJ1-2; the D gene is possibly TRBD1 (5 bases). Germline V CDR1 and CDR2: SQVTM, ANQGSEA. The germline V and J ends were trimmed by 1 base and 7 bases, with 13 bases remaining between them. The length of the CDR3 is 13 residues. Here the CDR3 DNA reads TGCAGCGTTGAAGCCCAGGGTGACGGTGGCTACACCTTC. Translation: CSVEAQGDGGYTF.

The chain couples TRBV6-6 to TRBJ1-6; TRBD1 agrees at 10 bases. CDR3 length equals 14 residues. CDR1 and CDR2 (germline): MNHNY, SVGAGI (reference sequence). The ends lost 6 bases at V and 10 bases at J; junction bases unmatched: 6. CDR3 in DNA: TGTGCCAGCAGACTGACAGGGGGCAGCTCACCCCTCCACTTT. It codes for CASRLTGGSSPLHF.

For the CDR3, the DNA is TGTGCCAGCAGTTTAGACGGACAGGCCTCTGGAAACACCATATATTTT. This sequence encodes CASSLDGQASGNTIYF. The V and J genes are TRBV12-3 or TRBV12-4 and TRBJ1-3; 7 bases fit TRBD1. With 1 base clipped from V and 0 bases from J, the junction kept 3 bases outside the gene matches. This CDR3 spans 16 amino acids.

The rearrangement uses TRBV5-1 and TRBJ1-2; a possible D gene is TRBD1 (6 bases). Germline values: CDR1 SGHRS, CDR2 YFSETQ. The V end lost 3 bases, the J end lost 3 bases, and 15 bases lay between the germline ends. CDR3 length: 15 residues. The CDR3 bases are TGCGCCAGCAGCTCGGGGGGGGGCTCTCACTATGGCTACACCTTC. It translates to CASSSGGGSHYGYTF.

CDR3 amino acids: CSVEDAGSNQPQHF. DNA for the CDR3: TGCAGCGTTGAAGATGCGGGGAGCAATCAGCCCCAGCATTTT. This rearrangement joins TRBV29-1 to TRBJ1-5; no reliable D call. This CDR3 is built from 14 residues. Germline values: CDR1 SQVTM, CDR2 ANQGSEA. Trimming left V 0 bases short and J 1 base short, with 7 bases between.

The chain links TRBV20-1 to TRBJ2-1; 8 bases map to TRBD2. V was clipped by 6 bases and J by 5 bases; unmatched bases: 12. Germline V lookup: CDR1 DFQATT, CDR2 SNEGSKA (reference sequence). This CDR3 is built from 15 residues. CDR3 loop: CSAQRGTRGNNEQFF. CDR3 nucleotide sequence: TGCAGTGCCCAAAGGGGGACTAGAGGCAACAATGAGCAGTTCTTC.

The chain has TRBV6-5 and TRBJ2-5, with 11 bases lining up with TRBD2. The length of the CDR3 is 16 residues. The ends lost 2 bases at V and 4 bases at J; junction bases unmatched: 6. The germline V gene encodes CDR1 MNHEY and CDR2 SVGAGI. The CDR3: CASSYTPSGRSETQYF. For the CDR3, the DNA is TGTGCCAGCAGTTACACCCCTAGCGGGAGGTCAGAGACCCAGTACTTC.

The chain carries TRBV12-3 or TRBV12-4 and TRBJ1-1; 7 bases line up with TRBD1. J gave up 5 bases and V 3 bases, and 6 bases lay outside the gene matches. This CDR3 is built from 14 residues. CDR3 residues: CASSFEGAETEAFF. The CDR3 DNA sequence: TGTGCCAGCAGTTTTGAGGGGGCGGAAACTGAAGCTTTCTTT.

The CDR3 nucleotides are TGTGCCAGCAGCCCCGAGACGGTCGAGCAGTACTTC. This gives the protein CASSPETVEQYF. The rearrangement uses TRBV12-3 or TRBV12-4 and TRBJ2-7; unclear D gene. The CDR3 is 12 amino acids. The V end was cut by 6 bases, the J end by 6 bases, with 12 bases between.